This T cell receptor (beta chain) was captured by sequencing in a study of cytomegalovirus exposure and HLA in healthy donors. Trimming took 6 bases from V and 0 from J, leaving 9 bases between them. The germline V gene has CDR1 LNHDA and CDR2 SQIVND (reference sequence). CDR3 length: 13 amino acids. Study-level results: Earlier findings revealed that most TCR beta V segments proved productive either about 90% or about 30% of the time. Three of the chains that were CMV-associated were confirmed in vitro to be specific for CMV antigens.

PCR employed 60 Vbeta and 13 Jbeta primers. Sequencing used immunoSEQ multiplex PCR; TCRdb keeps in-frame clones, though not all of them. The table records about 87,000 clones, around 68% of them present only once. Regarding this clone: Its target is not known.

Every donor was a healthy person donating bone marrow. The chain links TRBV19 to TRBJ2-7; D not resolved. Input material: PBMCs. The clonotype was recovered from a man aged 25-45 years in good health and CMV-seropositive. As DNA, the CDR3 is TGTGCCAGTAGCCCCGGGTTCTCCTACGAGCAGTACTTC. Translated, it gives CASSPGFSYEQYF.